The rows below give T cell receptor beta chains drawn from one sample of a study of human T cells and chemical hapten exposure. TCRdb independently ran MiXCR on the RACE reads; one entry per CDR3 protein. The profile shows some 38,000 distinct CDR3 sequences, more than 8% of them singletons. This specimen was whole blood, taken in connection with sensitization to the hapten diphenylcyclopropenone (DPC). These receptors all come from a man aged 50 to 60 with alopecia areata. Some clones in this sample may be carry-over from other donors' samples. The CDR3 runs from the conserved cysteine through the conserved F or W. The D gene is left open where the match is weak. Size tells how often a clone was seen (once, few, many) or the class of an expanded clone, and some rows leave it out.

j_call: TRBJ2-2
d_call: TRBD2
v_call: TRBV7-8
clone_size: few
cdr3_nt: TGTGCCAGCAGCTTAAGAGGGGGAACTAGCGGGAGACTAGCCGGGGAGCTGTTTTTT
cdr3_aa: CASSLRGGTSGRLAGELFF

j_call: TRBJ2-3
d_call: TRBD2
v_call: TRBV9
clone_size: many
cdr3_nt: TGTGCCAGCAGCGTATTAGCGGGAGGGCACCCCACAGATACGCAGTATTTT
cdr3_aa: CASSVLAGGHPTDTQYF

j_call: TRBJ1-1
d_call: NA
v_call: TRBV29-1
clone_size: many
cdr3_nt: TGCAGCGCCGGACGGCAGAACACTGAAGCTTTCTTT
cdr3_aa: CSAGRQNTEAFF

j_call: TRBJ1-2
d_call: NA
v_call: TRBV29-1
clone_size: few
cdr3_nt: TGCAGCGTTGTGGAGCCTACGGTATATGGCTACACCTTC
cdr3_aa: CSVVEPTVYGYTF

j_call: TRBJ1-5
d_call: NA
v_call: TRBV5-1
clone_size: NA
cdr3_nt: TGCGCCAGCAGCTTATCACAACATCAGCCCCAGCATTTT
cdr3_aa: CASSLSQHQPQHF

j_call: TRBJ2-1
d_call: TRBD2
v_call: TRBV27
clone_size: many
cdr3_nt: TGTGCCAGCAGTTGGGGACTAGCGGATAACAATGAGCAGTTCTTC
cdr3_aa: CASSWGLADNNEQFF

j_call: TRBJ2-3
d_call: NA
v_call: TRBV2
clone_size: NA
cdr3_nt: TGTGCCAGCAGTGAACGAGCGGTGGTTGATACGCAGTATTTT
cdr3_aa: CASSERAVVDTQYF

j_call: TRBJ2-7
d_call: NA
v_call: TRBV5-1
clone_size: many
cdr3_nt: TGCGCCAGCAGCTTAGGCAGACGCTACGAGCAGTACTTC
cdr3_aa: CASSLGRRYEQYF

j_call: TRBJ2-1
d_call: NA
v_call: TRBV18
clone_size: many
cdr3_nt: TGTGCCAGCTCGCAAGGATCCGGCCGCAATGAGCAGTTCTTC
cdr3_aa: CASSQGSGRNEQFF

j_call: TRBJ2-7
d_call: NA
v_call: TRBV30
clone_size: NA
cdr3_nt: TGTGCCTGGAGTGGCCCCTCCTCCTCGCGCCTCTCCTACGAGCAGTACTTC
cdr3_aa: CAWSGPSSSRLSYEQYF

j_call: TRBJ2-1
d_call: TRBD2
v_call: TRBV3-1
clone_size: many
cdr3_nt: TGTGCCAGCAGCGGGCCGGGACTAGCGGGTCTCAATGAGCAGTTCTTC
cdr3_aa: CASSGPGLAGLNEQFF

j_call: TRBJ1-6
d_call: NA
v_call: TRBV5-1
clone_size: many
cdr3_nt: TGCGCCAGCAGCTTGTATGGCCAGGGGAATTCACCCCTCCACTTT
cdr3_aa: CASSLYGQGNSPLHF

j_call: TRBJ2-4
d_call: NA
v_call: TRBV20-1
clone_size: NA
cdr3_nt: TGCAGTGCTCCCTTCGGCCGGGACATGAACATTCAGTACTTC
cdr3_aa: CSAPFGRDMNIQYF

j_call: TRBJ2-1
d_call: TRBD2
v_call: TRBV5-1
clone_size: many
cdr3_nt: TGCGCCAGCAGCTTTATGGGACTAGCGGGGGTCTACAATGAGCAGTTCTTC
cdr3_aa: CASSFMGLAGVYNEQFF

j_call: TRBJ2-7
d_call: TRBD2
v_call: TRBV5-1
clone_size: many
cdr3_nt: TGCGCCAGCAGACGAAGGCTGAGATTACCGGGACTAGCGGGACTTCACTCCTACGAGCAGTACTTC
cdr3_aa: CASRRRLRLPGLAGLHSYEQYF

j_call: TRBJ1-6
d_call: NA
v_call: TRBV7-7
clone_size: few
cdr3_nt: TGTGCTAGCAGCTCCGGACCGCGCCAACCCCTCCACTTT
cdr3_aa: CASSSGPRQPLHF

j_call: TRBJ2-7
d_call: NA
v_call: TRBV27
clone_size: many
cdr3_nt: TGTGCCAGCAGTTTCCCGGGGAACGAGCAGTACTTC
cdr3_aa: CASSFPGNEQYF

j_call: TRBJ2-2
d_call: NA
v_call: TRBV5-1
clone_size: NA
cdr3_nt: TGCGCCAGCAGCTTGGTACTCGGCGGCGGGGAGCTGTTTTTT
cdr3_aa: CASSLVLGGGELFF

j_call: TRBJ2-2
d_call: NA
v_call: TRBV10-3
clone_size: NA
cdr3_nt: TGTGCCACCGCCCTGGGGGAAAACACCGGGGAGCTGTTTTTT
cdr3_aa: CATALGENTGELFF

j_call: TRBJ2-7
d_call: NA
v_call: TRBV24-1
clone_size: NA
cdr3_nt: TGTGCCACCAGTGATTTCCCGAAGTTAGGGGGACCCTACGAGCAGTACTTC
cdr3_aa: CATSDFPKLGGPYEQYF

j_call: TRBJ1-1
d_call: NA
v_call: TRBV3-1
clone_size: many
cdr3_nt: TGTGCCAGCAGCCAAGATACCCTCCTGGGGAACACTGAAGCTTTCTTT
cdr3_aa: CASSQDTLLGNTEAFF

j_call: TRBJ2-1
d_call: TRBD2
v_call: TRBV6-2/TRBV6-3
clone_size: many
cdr3_nt: TGTGCCAGCAGTCGACTAGCGGGAATTGAGCAGTTCTTC
cdr3_aa: CASSRLAGIEQFF

j_call: TRBJ2-3
d_call: TRBD2
v_call: TRBV29-1
clone_size: NA
cdr3_nt: TGCAGTGAAGCTAGCGGGAGCACAGATACGCAGTATTTT
cdr3_aa: CSEASGSTDTQYF

j_call: TRBJ2-7
d_call: TRBD2
v_call: TRBV13
clone_size: NA
cdr3_nt: TGTGCCAGCAGCCCACTAGCGGACGGAGGGGTATATGAGCAGTACTTC
cdr3_aa: CASSPLADGGVYEQYF

j_call: TRBJ1-2
d_call: NA
v_call: TRBV11-2
clone_size: NA
cdr3_nt: TGTGCCAGCAGCCCGCAAAAAGGGCAGATCGGACGCTACACCTTC
cdr3_aa: CASSPQKGQIGRYTF

j_call: TRBJ1-5
d_call: NA
v_call: TRBV20-1
clone_size: many
cdr3_nt: TGCAGTGCTAGAGATCTAACCAAAACTAATCAGCCCCAGCATTTT
cdr3_aa: CSARDLTKTNQPQHF

j_call: TRBJ2-1
d_call: TRBD1
v_call: TRBV10-1
clone_size: many
cdr3_nt: TGCGCCAGCAGTGCCGGGACAGGGAGGGGAGGTGAGCAGTTCTTC
cdr3_aa: CASSAGTGRGGEQFF

j_call: TRBJ2-1
d_call: TRBD2
v_call: TRBV11-2
clone_size: NA
cdr3_nt: TGTGCCAGCAGCTTAGCCCCACGGACTAGCGACCTCTACAATGAGCAGTTCTTC
cdr3_aa: CASSLAPRTSDLYNEQFF

j_call: TRBJ1-5
d_call: TRBD1
v_call: TRBV15
clone_size: many
cdr3_nt: TGTGCCACCAGCAGAGAGGGACAGAACAATCAGCCCCAGCATTTT
cdr3_aa: CATSREGQNNQPQHF

j_call: TRBJ2-3
d_call: TRBD2
v_call: TRBV9
clone_size: NA
cdr3_nt: TGTGCCAGCAGCTTCAGTAGCGGGACGGCCGCAGATACGCAGTATTTT
cdr3_aa: CASSFSSGTAADTQYF

j_call: TRBJ2-3
d_call: NA
v_call: TRBV20-1
clone_size: many
cdr3_nt: TGCAGTGCTAGCAACCTTTTCCCGCGGGAGAGGGGGAGGGAGATAGATACGCAGTATTTT
cdr3_aa: CSASNLFPRERGREIDTQYF

j_call: TRBJ1-5
d_call: TRBD1
v_call: TRBV6-1
clone_size: NA
cdr3_nt: TGTGCCAGCAGGTCGGGACAGAGTAGCAATCAGCCCCAGCATTTT
cdr3_aa: CASRSGQSSNQPQHF

j_call: TRBJ2-3
d_call: TRBD2
v_call: TRBV20-1
clone_size: few
cdr3_nt: TGCAGTGCTAGACGGGGACTAACAGATACGCAGTATTTT
cdr3_aa: CSARRGLTDTQYF